Described below is a single T cell receptor beta chain sequence and its context. The data stem from a study of blood T cell repertoires in COVID-19. The overall study: COVID-19 samples from acute and convalescent phases originated in the United States, Italy and Spain.

This table comes from immunoSEQ multiplex PCR, and its TCRdb copy is limited to in-frame clones, with some not included. The sample includes 240,000 or so clones, roughly 86% of them seen just once. Germline assignment: CDR1 SNHLY and CDR2 FYNNEI. The CDR3 contains 16 residues. V was pared by 5 bases and J by 6 bases, with 21 bases between. Input material: PBMCs or T cells enriched from blood (not recorded which). The chain employs TRBV2 and TRBJ2-3, with D perhaps matching TRBD2 (5 bases). The sequence derives from a woman aged 40 to 55 with acute COVID-19. The DNA for the CDR3 is TGTGCCAGCAGTTTCCTACCAAACGAGAGAGGGGATACGCAGTATTTT. Protein: CASSFLPNERGDTQYF.